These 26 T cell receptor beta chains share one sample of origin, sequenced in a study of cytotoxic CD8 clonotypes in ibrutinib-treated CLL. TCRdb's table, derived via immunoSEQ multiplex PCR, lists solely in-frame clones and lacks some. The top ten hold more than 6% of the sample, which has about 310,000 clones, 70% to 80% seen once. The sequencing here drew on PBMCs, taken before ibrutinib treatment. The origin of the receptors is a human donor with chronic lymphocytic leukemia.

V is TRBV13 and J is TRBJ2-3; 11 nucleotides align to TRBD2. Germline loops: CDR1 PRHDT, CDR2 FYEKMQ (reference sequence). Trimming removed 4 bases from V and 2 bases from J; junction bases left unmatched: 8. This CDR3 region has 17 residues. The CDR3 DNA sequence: TGTGCCAGCAGCTACAAAATTAGCGGGAGGGCCACAGATACGCAGTATTTT. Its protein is CASSYKISGRATDTQYF.

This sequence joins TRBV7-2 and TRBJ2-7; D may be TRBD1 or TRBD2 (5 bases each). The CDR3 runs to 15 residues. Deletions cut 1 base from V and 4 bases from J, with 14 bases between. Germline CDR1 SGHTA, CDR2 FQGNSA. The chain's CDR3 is CASSLGGDGLYEQYF. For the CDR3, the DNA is TGTGCCAGCAGCTTAGGAGGGGACGGTCTATACGAGCAGTACTTC.

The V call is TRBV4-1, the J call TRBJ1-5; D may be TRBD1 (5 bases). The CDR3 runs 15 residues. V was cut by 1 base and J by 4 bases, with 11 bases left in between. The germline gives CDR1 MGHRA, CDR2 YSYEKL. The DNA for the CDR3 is TGCGCCAGCAGCCAAGGGGCGGGGCTAAATCAGCCCCAGCATTTT. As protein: CASSQGAGLNQPQHF.

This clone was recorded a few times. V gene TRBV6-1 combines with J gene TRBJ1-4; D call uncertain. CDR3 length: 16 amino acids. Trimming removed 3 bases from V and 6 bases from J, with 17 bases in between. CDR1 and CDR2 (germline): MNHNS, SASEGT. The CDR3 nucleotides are TGTGCCAGCAGTGATCCCGGCAGAGGTCTGTATGAAAAACTGTTTTTT. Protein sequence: CASSDPGRGLYEKLFF.

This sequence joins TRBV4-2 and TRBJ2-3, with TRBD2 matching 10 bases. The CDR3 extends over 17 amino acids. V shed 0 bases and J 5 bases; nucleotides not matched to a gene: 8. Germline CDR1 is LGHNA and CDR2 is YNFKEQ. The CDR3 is CASSQDQEREGLDTQYF. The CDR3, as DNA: TGTGCCAGCAGCCAAGATCAAGAGCGGGAGGGTTTAGATACGCAGTATTTT.

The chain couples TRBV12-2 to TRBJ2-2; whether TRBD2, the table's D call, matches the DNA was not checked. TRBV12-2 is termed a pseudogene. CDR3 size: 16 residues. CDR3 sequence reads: CASRQGGTSHTGELFF. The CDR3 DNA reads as TGTGCAAGTCGCCAGGGCGGGACTAGCCACACCGGGGAGCTGTTTTTT.

DNA for the CDR3: TGCGCCAGCAGCTTGTGGGGGACAGCCTCTGGAAACACCATATATTTT. It translates to CASSLWGTASGNTIYF. V usage is TRBV5-1 and J usage is TRBJ1-3; the match to TRBD1 covers 7 bases. There are 16 residues in the CDR3. Looked up from germline, CDR1 is SGHRS and CDR2 is YFSETQ. Germline trimming cut 1 base from V and 0 bases from J; bases unmatched to any gene: 4.

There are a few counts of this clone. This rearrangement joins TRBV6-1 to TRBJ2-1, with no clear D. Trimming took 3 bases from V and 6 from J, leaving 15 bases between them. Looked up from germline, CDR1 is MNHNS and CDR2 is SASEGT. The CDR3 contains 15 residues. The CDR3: CASSDSPGRPNEQFF. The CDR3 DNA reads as TGTGCCAGCAGTGATTCGCCTGGGCGGCCCAATGAGCAGTTCTTC.

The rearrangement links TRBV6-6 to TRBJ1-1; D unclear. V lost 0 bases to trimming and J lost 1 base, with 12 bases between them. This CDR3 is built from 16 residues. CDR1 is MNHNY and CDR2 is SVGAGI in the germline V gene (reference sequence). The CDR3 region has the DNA TGTGCCAGCAGTTACTCGTCCTCAGAGTGGAACACTGAAGCTTTCTTT. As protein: CASSYSSSEWNTEAFF.

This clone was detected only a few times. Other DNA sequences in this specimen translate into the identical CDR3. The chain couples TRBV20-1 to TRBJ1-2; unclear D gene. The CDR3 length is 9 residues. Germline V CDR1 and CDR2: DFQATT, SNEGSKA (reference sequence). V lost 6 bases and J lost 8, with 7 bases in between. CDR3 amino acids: CSATRGYTF. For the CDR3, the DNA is TGCAGTGCCACACGAGGCTACACCTTC.

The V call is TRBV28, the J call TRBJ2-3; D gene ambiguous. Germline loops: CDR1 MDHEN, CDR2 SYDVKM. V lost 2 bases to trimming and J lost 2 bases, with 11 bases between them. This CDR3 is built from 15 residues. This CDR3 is CASSLRFGHTDTQYF. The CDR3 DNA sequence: TGTGCCAGCAGTTTAAGGTTTGGCCACACAGATACGCAGTATTTT.

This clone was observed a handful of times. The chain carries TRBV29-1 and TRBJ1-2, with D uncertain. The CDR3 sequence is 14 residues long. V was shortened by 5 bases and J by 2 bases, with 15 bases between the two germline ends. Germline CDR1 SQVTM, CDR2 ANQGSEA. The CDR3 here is CSVRVGPVNYGYTF. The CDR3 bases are TGCAGCGTTAGGGTAGGACCAGTCAACTATGGCTACACCTTC.

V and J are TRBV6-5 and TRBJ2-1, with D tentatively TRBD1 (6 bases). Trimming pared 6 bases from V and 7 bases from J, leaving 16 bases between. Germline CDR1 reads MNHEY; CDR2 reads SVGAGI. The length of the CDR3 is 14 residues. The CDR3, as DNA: TGTGCCAGCAGCACCACCTTGACAGGAAATGAGCAGTTCTTC. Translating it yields CASSTTLTGNEQFF.

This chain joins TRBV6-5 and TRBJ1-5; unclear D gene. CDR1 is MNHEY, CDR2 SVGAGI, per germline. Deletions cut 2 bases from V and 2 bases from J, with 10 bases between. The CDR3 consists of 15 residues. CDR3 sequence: CASSYGGQGNQPQHF. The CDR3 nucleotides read TGTGCCAGCAGTTACGGAGGGCAGGGCAATCAGCCCCAGCATTTT.

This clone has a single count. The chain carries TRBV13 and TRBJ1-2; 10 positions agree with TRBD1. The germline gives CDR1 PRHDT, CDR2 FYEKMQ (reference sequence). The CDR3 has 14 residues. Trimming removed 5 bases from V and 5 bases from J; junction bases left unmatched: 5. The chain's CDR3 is CASSTRTGGYGYTF. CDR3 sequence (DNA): TGTGCCAGCAGCACCCGGACAGGGGGTTATGGCTACACCTTC.

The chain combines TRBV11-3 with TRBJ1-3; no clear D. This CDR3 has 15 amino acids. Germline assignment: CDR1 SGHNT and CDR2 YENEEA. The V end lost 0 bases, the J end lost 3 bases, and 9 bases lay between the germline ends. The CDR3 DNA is TGTGCCAGCAGCTTAGATCAGACGAGTGGAAACACCATATATTTT. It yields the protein CASSLDQTSGNTIYF.

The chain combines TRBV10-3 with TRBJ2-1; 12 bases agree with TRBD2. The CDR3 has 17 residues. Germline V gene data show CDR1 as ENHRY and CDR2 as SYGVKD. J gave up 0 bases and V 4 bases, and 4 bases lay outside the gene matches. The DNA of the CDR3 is TGTGCCATCAGTGGGACTAGCGGGGACCCCTCCTACAATGAGCAGTTCTTC. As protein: CAISGTSGDPSYNEQFF.

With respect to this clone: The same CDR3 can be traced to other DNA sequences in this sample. CDR3 sequence: CASSIALAGTYEQYF. The CDR3, as DNA: TGTGCCAGTAGTATAGCTCTAGCGGGCACCTACGAGCAGTACTTC. The chain joins TRBV19 to TRBJ2-7; 8 positions match TRBD2. With 1 base clipped from V and 2 bases from J, the junction kept 4 bases outside the gene matches. Germline CDR1 LNHDA, CDR2 SQIVND (reference sequence). The CDR3 consists of 15 residues.

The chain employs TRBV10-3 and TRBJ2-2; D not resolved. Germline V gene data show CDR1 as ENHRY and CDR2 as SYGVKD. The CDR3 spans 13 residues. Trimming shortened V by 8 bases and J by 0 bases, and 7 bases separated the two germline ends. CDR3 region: CAIAQTNTGELFF. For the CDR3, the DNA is TGTGCCATCGCACAGACGAACACCGGGGAGCTGTTTTTT.

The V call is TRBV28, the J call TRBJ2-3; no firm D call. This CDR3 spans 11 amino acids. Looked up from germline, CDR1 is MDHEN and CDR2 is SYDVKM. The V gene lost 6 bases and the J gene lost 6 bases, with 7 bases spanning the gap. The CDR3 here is CASSLGDTQYF. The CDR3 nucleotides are TGTGCCAGCAGCCTCGGGGATACGCAGTATTTT.

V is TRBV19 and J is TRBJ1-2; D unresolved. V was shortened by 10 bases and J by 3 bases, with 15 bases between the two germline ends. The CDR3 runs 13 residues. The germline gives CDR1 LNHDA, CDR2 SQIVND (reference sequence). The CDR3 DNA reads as TGTGCCACTCAGGCTCCTGAAGACTATGGCTACACCTTC. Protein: CATQAPEDYGYTF.

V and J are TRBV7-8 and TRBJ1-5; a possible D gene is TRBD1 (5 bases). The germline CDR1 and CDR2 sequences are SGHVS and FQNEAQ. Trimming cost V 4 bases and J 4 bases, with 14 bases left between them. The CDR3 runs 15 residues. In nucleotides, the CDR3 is TGTGCCAGCAGCTCCGGGGCAGGGAGTAATCAGCCCCAGCATTTT. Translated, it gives CASSSGAGSNQPQHF.

Written as DNA, the CDR3 is TGTGCCAGCAGCTATTTGACTAATTACAATGAGCAGTTCTTC. Its protein is CASSYLTNYNEQFF. The rearrangement joins TRBV13 to TRBJ2-1; possibly TRBD2 for D (5 bases). V lost 4 bases and J 4 bases, leaving 11 bases between the germline ends. CDR1 is PRHDT and CDR2 is FYEKMQ in the germline V gene (reference sequence). The length of the CDR3 is 14 residues. The whole variable domain, remainder taken from reference TRBV13 and TRBJ2-1, is AAGVIQSPRHLIKEKRETATLKCYPIPRHDTVYWYQQGPGQDPQFLISFYEKMQSDKGSIPDRFSAQQFSDYHSELNMSSLELGDSALYFCASSYLTNYNEQFFGPGTRLTVL.

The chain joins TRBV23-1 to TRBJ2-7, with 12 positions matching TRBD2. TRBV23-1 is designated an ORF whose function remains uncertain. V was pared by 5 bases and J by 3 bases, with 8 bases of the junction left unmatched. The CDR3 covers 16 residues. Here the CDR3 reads CASSEIGLAGSYEQYF. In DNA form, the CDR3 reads TGCGCCAGCAGTGAGATCGGACTAGCGGGAAGCTACGAGCAGTACTTC.

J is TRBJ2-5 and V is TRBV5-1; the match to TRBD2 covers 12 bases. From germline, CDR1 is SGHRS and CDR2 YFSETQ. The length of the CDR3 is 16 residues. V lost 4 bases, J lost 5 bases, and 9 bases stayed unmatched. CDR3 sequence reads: CASSLGLAGRRETQYF. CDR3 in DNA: TGCGCCAGCAGCCTGGGACTAGCGGGTCGGAGGGAGACCCAGTACTTC.

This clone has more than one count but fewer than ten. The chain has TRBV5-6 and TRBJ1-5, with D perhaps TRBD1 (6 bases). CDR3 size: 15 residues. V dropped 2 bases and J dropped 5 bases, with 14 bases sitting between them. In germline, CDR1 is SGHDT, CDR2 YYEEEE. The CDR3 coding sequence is TGTGCCAGCAGCTTTACACAGGGTCGGCATCAGCCCCAGCATTTT. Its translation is CASSFTQGRHQPQHF.